The 22 T cell receptor beta chains given below trace back to one sample, sequenced in a study of cytomegalovirus exposure and HLA in healthy donors. Primers: 60 Vbeta forward and 13 Jbeta reverse. Profiled with immunoSEQ multiplex PCR; TCRdb holds only in-frame clones, not every one. Of about 150,000 clones listed, more than 75% were seen once; the top ten hold around 13%. Sequencing was carried out using PBMCs. These receptor sequences come from a young man in good health and CMV-seropositive.

The V call is TRBV19, the J call TRBJ1-5; TRBD1 matches at 7 bases. The CDR3 totals 13 residues. J lost 5 bases, V lost 7 bases, and 5 bases had no gene match. CDR1 LNHDA and CDR2 SQIVND come from the germline V gene (reference sequence). CDR3 nucleotide sequence: TGTGCCAGTAAGCTTGACAGGGATCAGCCCCAGCATTTT. Translated, it gives CASKLDRDQPQHF. Drawing the rest from reference TRBV19 and TRBJ1-5, the complete variable domain is DGGITQSPKYLFRKEGQNVTLSCEQNLNHDAMYWYRQDPGQGLRLIYYSQIVNDFQKGDIAEGYSVSREKKESFPLTVTSAQKNPTAFYLCASKLDRDQPQHFGDGTRLSIL.

On this clone itself: Other DNA sequences of this sample code for an identical CDR3. As DNA, the CDR3 is TGTGCCAGCAGCTTAGATGGCCAGAACACTGAAGCTTTCTTT. It codes for CASSLDGQNTEAFF. The chain recombines TRBV11-3 with TRBJ1-1; D is undetermined. The germline V gene encodes CDR1 SGHNT and CDR2 YENEEA. V shed 0 bases and J shed 1 base, with 6 bases lying between them. The CDR3 consists of 14 residues.

For the CDR3, the DNA is TGTGCCAGCAGTTTAGGGAACAGGGTCTTCCCCCAGCATTTT. Protein sequence: CASSLGNRVFPQHF. V is TRBV28 and J is TRBJ1-5; weak D call: TRBD1 (6 bases). In germline, CDR1 is MDHEN, CDR2 SYDVKM. CDR3 size: 14 residues. The germline V and J ends were trimmed by 2 bases and 10 bases, with 15 bases remaining between them.

The chain employs TRBV11-2 and TRBJ2-7; weak D call: TRBD2 (6 bases). V lost 5 bases, J lost 0 bases, and 14 bases lay in between. Germline V gene lookup returns CDR1 SGHAT and CDR2 FQNNGV. This CDR3 is 15 amino acids long. The CDR3 spells CASSTGLRSSYEQYF. CDR3 DNA sequence: TGTGCCAGCAGCACGGGACTTAGGAGCTCCTACGAGCAGTACTTC.

The CDR3 loop is CASSFQGGPYEQYF. The DNA of the CDR3 is TGTGCCAGCAGTTTTCAGGGGGGTCCCTACGAGCAGTACTTC. J is TRBJ2-7 and V is TRBV6-1, with D possibly being TRBD1 (7 bases). V gave up 5 bases and J gave up 2 bases, with 13 bases separating them. The V gene's germline CDR1 is MNHNS and CDR2 SASEGT. This CDR3 comprises 14 residues.

The chain recombines TRBV9 with TRBJ1-4, with unresolved D. Per the germline V gene, CDR1 is SGDLS and CDR2 is YYNGEE. Trimming removed 7 bases from V and 6 bases from J, with 19 bases in between. This CDR3 has 15 amino acids. CDR3 residues: CASGGSMPSHEKLFF. CDR3 coding DNA: TGTGCCAGCGGAGGAAGTATGCCGAGCCATGAAAAACTGTTTTTT.

The chain links TRBV9 to TRBJ1-3; 10 nucleotides line up with TRBD1. Germline loops: CDR1 SGDLS, CDR2 YYNGEE. This CDR3 is 18 amino acids long. V was clipped by 4 bases and J by 0 bases; unmatched bases: 10. CDR3 protein: CASSPQTGGLVSGNTIYF. The CDR3 DNA reads TGTGCCAGCAGCCCCCAGACAGGGGGCCTAGTCTCTGGAAACACCATATATTTT.

The chain couples TRBV7-3 to TRBJ2-1, with TRBD2 matching over 9 bases. The CDR3 is 18 amino acids. Germline loops: CDR1 SGHTA, CDR2 FQGTGA. V gave up 5 bases and J gave up 2 bases; unmatched junction bases: 13. The CDR3 region is CASSRYGTSYDTYNEQFF. In DNA form, the CDR3 reads TGTGCCAGCAGCAGGTACGGGACTAGCTACGACACCTACAATGAGCAGTTCTTC.

V gene TRBV29-1 combines with J gene TRBJ2-1; D uncertain. The V end was cut by 4 bases, the J end by 0 bases, with 13 bases between. From germline, CDR1 is SQVTM and CDR2 ANQGSEA. The CDR3 runs to 15 residues. This CDR3 reads CSVVGEESSYNEQFF. CDR3 DNA sequence: TGCAGCGTTGTGGGTGAGGAGAGCTCCTACAATGAGCAGTTCTTC.

The chain has TRBV7-9 and TRBJ2-2, with TRBD1 matching over 8 bases. The CDR3 covers 15 residues. V was clipped by 5 bases and J by 7 bases; unmatched bases: 9. From germline, CDR1 is SEHNR and CDR2 FQNEAQ (reference sequence). Written as DNA, the CDR3 is TGTGCCAGCAGCCCAGACAGGGGCGATGGCGGGGAGCTGTTTTTT. Translating gives CASSPDRGDGGELFF.

This sequence joins TRBV5-4 and TRBJ2-5; 13 bases are shared with TRBD2. Looked up from germline, CDR1 is SGHNT and CDR2 is YYREEE (reference sequence). This CDR3 comprises 19 residues. With 4 bases clipped from V and 9 bases from J, the junction kept 21 bases outside the gene matches. In DNA, the CDR3 is TGTGCCAGCAGCCCCGGACAGGGACTAGCGGGAAGGGGTCTTTGGTCCCAGTACTTC. Amino acid sequence: CASSPGQGLAGRGLWSQYF.

The chain uses TRBV7-9 and TRBJ1-5, with no clear D. The V gene lost 1 base and the J gene lost 5 bases, with 15 bases spanning the gap. The CDR3 has 16 residues. CDR1 and CDR2 (germline): SEHNR, FQNEAQ (reference sequence). DNA of the CDR3: TGTGCCAGCAGCTTAGGGGGTGGAGGGTATCATCAGCCCCAGCATTTT. Its protein is CASSLGGGGYHQPQHF.

The chain links TRBV29-1 to TRBJ2-3; D is unresolved. Germline CDR1 SQVTM, CDR2 ANQGSEA. V was clipped by 3 bases and J by 5 bases, with 12 bases between them. This CDR3 contains 13 residues. CDR3 in DNA: TGCAGCGTTGACGGCTCGGGTTTAGATACGCAGTATTTT. Residues: CSVDGSGLDTQYF.

This chain links TRBV5-4 with TRBJ2-5, with D possibly being TRBD2 (5 bases). Trimming took 2 bases from V and 2 from J, leaving 13 bases between them. Germline CDR1 and CDR2: SGHNT and YYREEE (reference sequence). This CDR3 is 15 amino acids long. The CDR3 nucleotides are TGTGCCAGCAGCTTAGCGGAAGTGACTCAAGAGACCCAGTACTTC. Translating it yields CASSLAEVTQETQYF.

J is TRBJ2-7 and V is TRBV21-1; TRBD2 is taken as the D call from the table, unchecked against the DNA. TRBV21-1 represents a pseudogene. The CDR3 spans 19 residues. CDR3 in DNA: TGTGCCAGCAGCGATCCTATCGCAGGACTAGCGGGAGTTGGATGCGAGCAGTACTTC. It yields the protein CASSDPIAGLAGVGCEQYF.

This sequence joins TRBV6-5 and TRBJ2-5; tentative D call: TRBD1 (5 bases). In germline, CDR1 is MNHEY, CDR2 SVGAGI. V dropped 6 bases and J dropped 1 base, with 9 bases sitting between them. This CDR3 has 13 amino acids. In nucleotides, the CDR3 is TGTGCCAGCAGGACAGTCAGCCAAGAGACCCAGTACTTC. Translation gives CASRTVSQETQYF.

V gene TRBV10-3 combines with J gene TRBJ2-5; tentative D call: TRBD2 (5 bases). TRBJ2-7 explains the end of the DNA better; the J call may be wrong. The germline CDR1 and CDR2 sequences are ENHRY and SYGVKD. This CDR3 has 14 amino acids. CDR3 coding DNA: TGTGCCATCACCACTGCTGGCGGGTCTCACGAGCAGTACTTC. Amino acids: CAITTAGGSHEQYF.

The V call is TRBV28, the J call TRBJ1-2; tentative D call: TRBD1 (6 bases). The CDR3 has 15 residues. Germline CDR1 and CDR2: MDHEN and SYDVKM. V was clipped by 3 bases and J by 6 bases, with 17 bases between them. CDR3 region: CASSFGGGERDGYTF. The CDR3 region has the DNA TGTGCCAGCAGTTTCGGGGGGGGCGAAAGAGATGGCTACACCTTC.

The chain joins TRBV5-6 to TRBJ1-2, with 10 bases identical to TRBD1. The CDR3 contains 14 residues. Germline values: CDR1 SGHDT, CDR2 YYEEEE. The J segment lost 12 bases and the V segment lost 4 bases, leaving 12 bases of the junction unmatched. The CDR3 is CASSHRDRGGLDTF. CDR3 DNA sequence: TGTGCCAGCAGCCATCGGGACAGGGGAGGCCTGGACACCTTC.

In regard to this clone: Different DNA sequences within this sample yield the same CDR3. This rearrangement joins TRBV14 to TRBJ2-7; D perhaps matches TRBD1 (6 bases). CDR3 size: 15 residues. Trimming cost V 0 bases and J 7 bases, with 16 bases left between them. Germline CDR1 SGHDN, CDR2 FVKESK. CDR3 loop: CASSQDLAGAGEQYF. Written as DNA, the CDR3 is TGTGCCAGCAGCCAAGATTTGGCAGGGGCCGGGGAGCAGTACTTC.

The chain uses TRBV18 and TRBJ2-7, with D tentatively TRBD1 (6 bases). The germline V gene has CDR1 KGHSH and CDR2 LQKENI. Deletions cut 5 bases from V and 4 bases from J, with 15 bases between. The CDR3 is 14 amino acids. In DNA, the CDR3 is TGTGCCAGCTCAACAGGGTTAGTTTCTTACGAGCAGTACTTC. Protein: CASSTGLVSYEQYF.

The chain has TRBV5-5 and TRBJ2-3; possible D gene TRBD2, 6 bases. The CDR3 covers 16 residues. Germline values: CDR1 SGHKS, CDR2 YYEKEE (reference sequence). V was pared by 2 bases and J by 4 bases, with 17 bases between. This CDR3 reads CASSLGPGRGADTQYF. Here the CDR3 DNA reads TGTGCCAGCAGCTTAGGGCCCGGGAGAGGTGCAGATACGCAGTATTTT.